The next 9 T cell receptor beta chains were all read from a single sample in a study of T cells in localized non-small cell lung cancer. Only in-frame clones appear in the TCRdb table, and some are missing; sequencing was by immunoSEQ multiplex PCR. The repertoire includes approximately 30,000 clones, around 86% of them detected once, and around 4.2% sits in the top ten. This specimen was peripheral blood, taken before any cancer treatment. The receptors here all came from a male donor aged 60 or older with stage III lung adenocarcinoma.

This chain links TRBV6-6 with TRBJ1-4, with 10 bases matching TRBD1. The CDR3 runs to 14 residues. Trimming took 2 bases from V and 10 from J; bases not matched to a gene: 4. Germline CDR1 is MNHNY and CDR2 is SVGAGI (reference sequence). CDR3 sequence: CASSYGTGAGKLFF. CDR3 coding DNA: TGTGCCAGCAGTTACGGGACAGGGGCAGGAAAACTGTTTTTT.

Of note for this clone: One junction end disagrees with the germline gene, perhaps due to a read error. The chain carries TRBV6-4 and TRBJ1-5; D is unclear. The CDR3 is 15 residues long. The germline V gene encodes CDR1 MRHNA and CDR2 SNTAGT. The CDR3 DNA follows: TGTGCCGGCAGTGAGTCGGAAGGGAGCAATCAGCCCCAGCATTTT. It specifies CAGSESEGSNQPQHF.

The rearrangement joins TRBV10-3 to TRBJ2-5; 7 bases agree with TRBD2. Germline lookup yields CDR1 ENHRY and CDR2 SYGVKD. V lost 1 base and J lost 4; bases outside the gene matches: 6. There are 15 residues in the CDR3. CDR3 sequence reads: CAISEYKRDGETQYF. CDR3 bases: TGTGCCATCAGTGAGTACAAGCGGGATGGAGAGACCCAGTACTTC.

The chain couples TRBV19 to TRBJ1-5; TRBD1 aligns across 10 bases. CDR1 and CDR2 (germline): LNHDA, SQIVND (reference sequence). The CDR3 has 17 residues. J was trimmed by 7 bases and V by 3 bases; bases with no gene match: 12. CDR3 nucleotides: TGTGCCAGTAGTATTGGGTTATTACAGGGACAGGGGCAGCCCCAGCATTTT. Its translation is CASSIGLLQGQGQPQHF.

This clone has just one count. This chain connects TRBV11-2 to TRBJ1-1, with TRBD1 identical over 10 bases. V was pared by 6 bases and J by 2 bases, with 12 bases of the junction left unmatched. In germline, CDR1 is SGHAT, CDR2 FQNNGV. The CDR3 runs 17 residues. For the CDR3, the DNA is TGTGCCAGCAGTTTAACCCGGGGACAGGGGTTAAACACTGAAGCTTTCTTT. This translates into CASSLTRGQGLNTEAFF.

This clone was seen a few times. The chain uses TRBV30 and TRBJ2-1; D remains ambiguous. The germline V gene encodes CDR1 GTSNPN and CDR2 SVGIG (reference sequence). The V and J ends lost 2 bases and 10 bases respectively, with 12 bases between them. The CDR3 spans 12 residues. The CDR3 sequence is CAWSMSFGEQFF. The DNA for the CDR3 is TGTGCCTGGAGTATGTCGTTCGGGGAGCAGTTCTTC.

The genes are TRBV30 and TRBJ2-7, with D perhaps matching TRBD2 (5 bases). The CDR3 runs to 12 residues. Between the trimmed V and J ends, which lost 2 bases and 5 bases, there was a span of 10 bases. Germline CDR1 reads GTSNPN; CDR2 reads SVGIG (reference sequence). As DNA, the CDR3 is TGTGCCTGGAGTAGAGGGTTCGACGAGCAGTACTTC. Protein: CAWSRGFDEQYF.

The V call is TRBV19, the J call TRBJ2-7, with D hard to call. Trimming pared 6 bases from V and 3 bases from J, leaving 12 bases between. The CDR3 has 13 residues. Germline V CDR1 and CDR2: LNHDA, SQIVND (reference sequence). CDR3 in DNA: TGTGCCAGTAGCCTTGAGATCGGCTACGAGCAGTACTTC. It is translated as CASSLEIGYEQYF.

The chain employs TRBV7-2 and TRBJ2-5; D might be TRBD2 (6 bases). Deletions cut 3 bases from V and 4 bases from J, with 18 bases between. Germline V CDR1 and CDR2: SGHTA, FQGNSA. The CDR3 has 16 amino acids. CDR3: CASSFLGGGNLETQYF. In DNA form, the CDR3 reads TGTGCCAGCAGCTTCCTGGGGGGAGGCAATCTAGAGACCCAGTACTTC.